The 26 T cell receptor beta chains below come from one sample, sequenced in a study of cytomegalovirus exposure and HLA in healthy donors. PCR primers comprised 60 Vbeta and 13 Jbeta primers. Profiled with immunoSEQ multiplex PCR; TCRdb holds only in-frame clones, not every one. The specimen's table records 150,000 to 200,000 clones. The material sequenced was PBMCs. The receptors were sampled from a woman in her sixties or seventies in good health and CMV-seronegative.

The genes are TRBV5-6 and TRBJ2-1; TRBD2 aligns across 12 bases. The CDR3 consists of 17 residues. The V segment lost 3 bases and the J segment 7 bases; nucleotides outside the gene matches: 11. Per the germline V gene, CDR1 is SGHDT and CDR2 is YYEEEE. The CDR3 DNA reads TGTGCCAGCAGCTCACTAGCGGGGGGTTCCATCGGGAATGAGCAGTTCTTC. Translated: CASSSLAGGSIGNEQFF.

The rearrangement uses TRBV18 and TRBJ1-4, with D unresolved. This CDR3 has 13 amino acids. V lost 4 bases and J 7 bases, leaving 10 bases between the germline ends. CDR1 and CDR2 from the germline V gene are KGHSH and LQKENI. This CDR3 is CASSQFEREKLFF. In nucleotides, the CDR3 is TGTGCCAGCTCACAGTTCGAGCGTGAAAAACTGTTTTTT. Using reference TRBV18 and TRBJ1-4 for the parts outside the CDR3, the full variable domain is NAGVMQNPRHLVRRRGQEARLRCSPMKGHSHVYWYRQLPEEGLKFMVYLQKENIIDESGMPKERFSAEFPKEGPSILRIQQVVRGDSAAYFCASSQFEREKLFFGSGTQLSVL.

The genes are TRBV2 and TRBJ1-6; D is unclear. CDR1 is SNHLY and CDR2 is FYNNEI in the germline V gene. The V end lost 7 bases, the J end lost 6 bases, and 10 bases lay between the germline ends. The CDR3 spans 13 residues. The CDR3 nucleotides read TGTGCCAGCACCTCAGGAGGTAATTCACCCCTCCACTTT. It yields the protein CASTSGGNSPLHF.

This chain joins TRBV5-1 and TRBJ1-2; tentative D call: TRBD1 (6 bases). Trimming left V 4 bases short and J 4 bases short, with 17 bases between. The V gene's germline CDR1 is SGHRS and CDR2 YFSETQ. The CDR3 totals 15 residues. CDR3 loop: CASSDGGQPVYGYTF. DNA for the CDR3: TGCGCCAGCAGCGACGGTGGACAGCCAGTCTATGGCTACACCTTC.

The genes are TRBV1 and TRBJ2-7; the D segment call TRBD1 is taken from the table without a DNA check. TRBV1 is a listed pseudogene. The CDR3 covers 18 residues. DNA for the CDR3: TGCACCAGCAGCCCGCCGGACAGGGGATTTCTGGAAAACTACGAGCAGTACTTC. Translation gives CTSSPPDRGFLENYEQYF.

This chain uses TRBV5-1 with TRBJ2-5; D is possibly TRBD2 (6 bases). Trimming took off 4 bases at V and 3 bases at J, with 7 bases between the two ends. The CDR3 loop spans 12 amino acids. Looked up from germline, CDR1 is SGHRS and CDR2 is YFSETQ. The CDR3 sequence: CASSGGKETQYF. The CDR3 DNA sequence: TGCGCCAGCAGCGGGGGGAAAGAGACCCAGTACTTC.

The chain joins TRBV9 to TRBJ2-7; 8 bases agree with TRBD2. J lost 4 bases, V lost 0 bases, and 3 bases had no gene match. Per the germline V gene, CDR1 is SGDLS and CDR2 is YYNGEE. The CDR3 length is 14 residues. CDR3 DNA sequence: TGTGCCAGCAGCGTAGAAACTAGCGGTTACGAGCAGTACTTC. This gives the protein CASSVETSGYEQYF.

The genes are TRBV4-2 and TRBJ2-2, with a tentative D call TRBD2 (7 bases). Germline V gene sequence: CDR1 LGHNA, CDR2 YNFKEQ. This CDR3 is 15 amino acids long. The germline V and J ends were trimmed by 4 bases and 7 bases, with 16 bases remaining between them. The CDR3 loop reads CASSPQGGAGGELFF. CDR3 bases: TGTGCCAGCAGCCCCCAAGGGGGGGCGGGCGGGGAGCTGTTTTTT.

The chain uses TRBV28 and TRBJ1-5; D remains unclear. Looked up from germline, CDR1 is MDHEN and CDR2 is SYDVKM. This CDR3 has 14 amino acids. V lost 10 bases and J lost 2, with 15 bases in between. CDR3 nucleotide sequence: TGTGCCACCGTCCTAAGCTTGGGCAATCAGCCCCAGCATTTT. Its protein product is CATVLSLGNQPQHF.

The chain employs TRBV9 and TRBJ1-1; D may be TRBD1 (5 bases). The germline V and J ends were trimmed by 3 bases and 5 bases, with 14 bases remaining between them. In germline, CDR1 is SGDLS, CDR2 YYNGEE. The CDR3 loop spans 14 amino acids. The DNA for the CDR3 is TGTGCCAGCAGCGCCGGGGGGGGAGGTACTGAAGCTTTCTTT. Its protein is CASSAGGGGTEAFF.

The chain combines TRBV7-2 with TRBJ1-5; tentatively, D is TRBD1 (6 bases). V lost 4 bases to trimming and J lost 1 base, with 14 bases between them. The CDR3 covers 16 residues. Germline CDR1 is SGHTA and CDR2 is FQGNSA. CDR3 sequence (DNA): TGTGCCAGCAGCTCCGGGGTTGGGGGCAGCAATCAGCCCCAGCATTTT. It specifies CASSSGVGGSNQPQHF.

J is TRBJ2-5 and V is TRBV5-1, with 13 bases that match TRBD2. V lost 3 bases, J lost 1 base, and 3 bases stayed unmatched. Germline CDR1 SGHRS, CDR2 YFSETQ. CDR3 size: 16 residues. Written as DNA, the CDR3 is TGCGCCAGCAGCTCTGGACTAGCGGGAGCCCAAGAGACCCAGTACTTC. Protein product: CASSSGLAGAQETQYF.

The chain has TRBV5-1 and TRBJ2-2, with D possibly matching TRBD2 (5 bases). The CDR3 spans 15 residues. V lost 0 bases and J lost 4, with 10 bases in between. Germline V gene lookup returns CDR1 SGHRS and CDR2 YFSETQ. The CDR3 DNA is TGCGCCAGCAGCTTGGAAGAGGGAAGCACCGGGGAGCTGTTTTTT. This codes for CASSLEEGSTGELFF.

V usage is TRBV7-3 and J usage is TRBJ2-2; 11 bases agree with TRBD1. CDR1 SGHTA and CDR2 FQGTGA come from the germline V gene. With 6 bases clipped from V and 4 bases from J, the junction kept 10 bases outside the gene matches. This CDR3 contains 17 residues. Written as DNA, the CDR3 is TGTGCCAGCAGTCCAGGGGGGGACAGGGGGATCACCGGGGAGCTGTTTTTT. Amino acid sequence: CASSPGGDRGITGELFF.

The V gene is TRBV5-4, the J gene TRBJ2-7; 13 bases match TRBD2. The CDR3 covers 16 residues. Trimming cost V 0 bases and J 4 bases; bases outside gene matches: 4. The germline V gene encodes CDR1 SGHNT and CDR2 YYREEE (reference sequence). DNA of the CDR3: TGTGCCAGCAGCTTGGAAGGACTAGCGGGAGAATACGAGCAGTACTTC. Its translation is CASSLEGLAGEYEQYF.

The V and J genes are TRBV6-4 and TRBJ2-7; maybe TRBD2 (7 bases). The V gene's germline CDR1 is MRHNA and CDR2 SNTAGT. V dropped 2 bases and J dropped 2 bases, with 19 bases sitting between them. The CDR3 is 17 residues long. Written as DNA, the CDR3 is TGTGCCAGCAGTGACGGGGGCGGGGGCCCGAAAACCTACGAGCAGTACTTC. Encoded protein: CASSDGGGGPKTYEQYF.

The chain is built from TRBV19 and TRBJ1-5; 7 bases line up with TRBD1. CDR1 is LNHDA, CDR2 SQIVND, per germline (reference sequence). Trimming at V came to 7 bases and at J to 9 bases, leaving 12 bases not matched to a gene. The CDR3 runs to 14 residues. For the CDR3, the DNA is TGTGCCAGTACTTCTACAGGGGCGTTGCGGCCCCAGCATTTT. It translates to CASTSTGALRPQHF.

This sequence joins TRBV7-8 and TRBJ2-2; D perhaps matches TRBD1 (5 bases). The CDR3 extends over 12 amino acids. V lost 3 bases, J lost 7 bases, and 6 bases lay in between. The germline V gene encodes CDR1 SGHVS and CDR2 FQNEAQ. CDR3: CASSLGHGELFF. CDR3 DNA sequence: TGTGCCAGCAGCTTGGGGCACGGGGAGCTGTTTTTT. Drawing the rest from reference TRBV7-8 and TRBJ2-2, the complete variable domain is GAGVSQSPRYKVAKRGQDVALRCDPISGHVSLFWYQQALGQGPEFLTYFQNEAQLDKSGLPSDRFFAERPEGSVSTLKIQRTQQEDSAVYLCASSLGHGELFFGEGSRLTVL.

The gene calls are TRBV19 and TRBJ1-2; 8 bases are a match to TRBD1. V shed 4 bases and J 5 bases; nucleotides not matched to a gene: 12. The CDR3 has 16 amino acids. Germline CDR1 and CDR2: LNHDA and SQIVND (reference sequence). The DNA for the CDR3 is TGTGCCAGTAGTACAGAGCCTACAGGGGGGAATTATGGCTACACCTTC. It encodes CASSTEPTGGNYGYTF.

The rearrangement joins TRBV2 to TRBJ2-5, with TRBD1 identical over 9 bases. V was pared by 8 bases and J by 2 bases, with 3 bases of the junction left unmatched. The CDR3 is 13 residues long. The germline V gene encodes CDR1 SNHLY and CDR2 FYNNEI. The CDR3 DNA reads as TGTGCCAGCGCAGGGACAGGGCAAGAGACCCAGTACTTC. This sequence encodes CASAGTGQETQYF.

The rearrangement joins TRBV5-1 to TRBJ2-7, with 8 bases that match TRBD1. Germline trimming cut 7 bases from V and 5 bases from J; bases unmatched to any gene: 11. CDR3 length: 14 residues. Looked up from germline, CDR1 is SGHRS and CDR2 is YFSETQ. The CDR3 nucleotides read TGCGCCAGCGCTAGGGACAGGTCCCCCGACGAGCAGTACTTC. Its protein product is CASARDRSPDEQYF.

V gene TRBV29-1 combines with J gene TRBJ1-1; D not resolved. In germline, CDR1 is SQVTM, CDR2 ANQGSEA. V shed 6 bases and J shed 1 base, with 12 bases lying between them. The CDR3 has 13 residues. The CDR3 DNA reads TGCAGCGTCGAATTAGCCCAGAACACTGAAGCTTTCTTT. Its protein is CSVELAQNTEAFF. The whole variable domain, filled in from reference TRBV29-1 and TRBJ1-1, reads SAVISQKPSRDICQRGTSLTIQCQVDSQVTMMFWYRQQPGQSLTLIATANQGSEATYESGFVIDKFPISRPNLTFSTLTVSNMSPEDSSIYLCSVELAQNTEAFFGQGTRLTVV.

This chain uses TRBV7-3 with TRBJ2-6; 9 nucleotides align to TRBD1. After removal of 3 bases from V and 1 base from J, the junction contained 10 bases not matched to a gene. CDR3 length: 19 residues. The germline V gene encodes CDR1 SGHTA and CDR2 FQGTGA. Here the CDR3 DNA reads TGTGCCAGCAGCTTTATTCGGGACAGGGTTAGATCTGGGGCCAACGTCCTGACTTTC. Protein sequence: CASSFIRDRVRSGANVLTF.

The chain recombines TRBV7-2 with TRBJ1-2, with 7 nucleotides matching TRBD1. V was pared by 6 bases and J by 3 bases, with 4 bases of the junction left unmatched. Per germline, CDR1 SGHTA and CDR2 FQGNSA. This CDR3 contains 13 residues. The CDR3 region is CASSRTGDYGYTF. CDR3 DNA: TGTGCCAGCAGTCGGACAGGAGACTATGGCTACACCTTC.

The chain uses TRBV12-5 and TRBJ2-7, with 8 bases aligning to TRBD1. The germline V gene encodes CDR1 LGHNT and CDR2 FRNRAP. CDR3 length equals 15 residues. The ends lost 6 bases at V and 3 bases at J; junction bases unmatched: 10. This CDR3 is CASGRGQGTLYEQYF. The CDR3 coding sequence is TGTGCTAGTGGCCGCGGACAGGGAACCCTCTACGAGCAGTACTTC.

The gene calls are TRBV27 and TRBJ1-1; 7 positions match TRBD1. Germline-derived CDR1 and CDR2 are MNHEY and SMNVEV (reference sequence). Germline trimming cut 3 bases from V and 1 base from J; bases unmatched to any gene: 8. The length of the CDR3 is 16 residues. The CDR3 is CASSFEGARTNTEAFF. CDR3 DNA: TGTGCCAGCAGTTTTGAGGGGGCACGGACGAACACTGAAGCTTTCTTT.